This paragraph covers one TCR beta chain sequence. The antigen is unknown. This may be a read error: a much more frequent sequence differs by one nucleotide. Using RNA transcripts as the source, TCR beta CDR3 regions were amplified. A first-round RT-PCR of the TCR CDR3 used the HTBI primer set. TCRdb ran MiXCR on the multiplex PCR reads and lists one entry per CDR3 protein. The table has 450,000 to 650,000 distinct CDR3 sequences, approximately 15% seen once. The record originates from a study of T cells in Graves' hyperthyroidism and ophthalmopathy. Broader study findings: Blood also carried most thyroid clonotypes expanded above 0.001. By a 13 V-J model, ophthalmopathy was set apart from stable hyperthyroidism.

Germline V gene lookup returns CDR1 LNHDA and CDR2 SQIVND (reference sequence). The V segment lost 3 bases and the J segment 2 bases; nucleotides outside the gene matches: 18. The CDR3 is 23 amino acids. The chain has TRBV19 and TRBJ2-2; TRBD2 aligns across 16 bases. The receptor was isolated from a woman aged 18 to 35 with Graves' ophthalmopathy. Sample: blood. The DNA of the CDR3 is TGTGCCAGTAGTATTTCCAGGACATTCGGGACTAGCGGGAGGGCCCCAAACACCGGGGAGCTGTTTTTT. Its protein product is CASSISRTFGTSGRAPNTGELFF.